The entry below describes one T cell receptor (beta chain). Its antigen remains unknown. The junction and the germline gene differ at one end; a read error may be behind it. RNA extraction gave at least 5.5 micrograms of total RNA per sample. The data were obtained in a study of blood T cells in healthy people across ages. The CDR3 has 18 residues. The V gene's germline CDR1 is MDHEN and CDR2 SYDVKM. Study-wide results and limits: Measured against age, TCR beta diversity per million T cells decreased in a roughly linear manner. Total diversity from one million sequenced T cells was likely underestimated.

Sample-barcoded 5' priming and a J-beta primer mix drove a second PCR of roughly 6 to 12 cycles. TCRdb redid the calling of the 5' RACE reads with MiXCR, one entry per CDR3 protein. The sample has 700,000 to 950,000 distinct CDR3 sequences; roughly 41% are singletons. The clonotype was recovered from a woman aged 60 to 75 in good health. This chain uses TRBV28 with TRBJ1-4; 12 bases agree with TRBD1. The sequencing sample was made of blood. CDR3 in DNA: TGTGCTAGCAGGGTGGGACAGGGGGCGTCGGCAACTAATGAAAAACTGTTTTTT. Protein: CASRVGQGASATNEKLFF.